Listed below are T cell receptor beta chains from one sample, sequenced in a study of blood T cells in healthy people across ages. TCRdb re-called the 5' RACE reads through MiXCR, storing one row per CDR3 protein. The table has hundreds of thousands of distinct CDR3 sequences, 50% to 60% seen once. The sample taken for sequencing was blood. The receptors originated from a man between 60 and 75 years old in good health. Both conserved end residues are part of each CDR3. A D gene is named only where the DNA matches it firmly. Size is stated for part of the rows, as once, few or many counts, or as a class when the clone is expanded.

V gene: TRBV7-9; clone size: .; J gene: TRBJ1-4; D gene: .; CDR3 protein: CASRDWGNEKLFF; CDR3 DNA: TGTGCCAGCAGGGATTGGGGTAATGAAAAACTGTTTTTT
V gene: TRBV24-1; clone size: once; J gene: TRBJ2-4; D gene: .; CDR3 protein: CATSDARVMSIQYF; CDR3 DNA: TGTGCCACCAGTGATGCAAGGGTGATGAGCATTCAGTACTTC
V gene: TRBV12-3/TRBV12-4; clone size: many; J gene: TRBJ1-2; D gene: TRBD1; CDR3 protein: CASSFPDRRGGYTF; CDR3 DNA: TGTGCCAGCAGTTTCCCGGACAGGCGGGGGGGCTACACCTTC
V gene: TRBV2; clone size: .; J gene: TRBJ2-6; D gene: .; CDR3 protein: CASSPGFSGANVLTF; CDR3 DNA: TGTGCCAGCAGTCCGGGGTTCTCTGGGGCCAACGTCCTGACTTTC
V gene: TRBV20-1; clone size: .; J gene: TRBJ2-1; D gene: .; CDR3 protein: CSAPGFGGDNEQFF; CDR3 DNA: TGCAGTGCCCCCGGATTCGGAGGGGACAATGAGCAGTTCTTC
V gene: TRBV11-3; clone size: .; J gene: TRBJ2-1; D gene: TRBD1; CDR3 protein: CASSLTGDNNEQFF; CDR3 DNA: TGTGCCAGCAGCTTAACAGGGGATAACAATGAGCAGTTCTTC
V gene: TRBV7-9; clone size: many; J gene: TRBJ1-2; D gene: TRBD1; CDR3 protein: CASSPTGGGYGYTF; CDR3 DNA: TGTGCCAGCAGCCCGACAGGGGGCGGCTATGGCTACACCTTC
V gene: TRBV6-2/TRBV6-3; clone size: few; J gene: TRBJ1-2; D gene: TRBD1; CDR3 protein: CASIERAPTGDYGYTF; CDR3 DNA: TGTGCCAGCATCGAACGGGCCCCAACAGGGGACTATGGCTACACCTTC
V gene: TRBV25-1; clone size: .; J gene: TRBJ2-3; D gene: .; CDR3 protein: CASSESEYTDTQYF; CDR3 DNA: TGTGCCAGCAGTGAGAGCGAATACACAGATACGCAGTATTTT
V gene: TRBV11-3; clone size: many; J gene: TRBJ2-3; D gene: .; CDR3 protein: CASSPRGTTDTQYF; CDR3 DNA: TGTGCCAGCAGCCCCCGTGGTACCACAGATACGCAGTATTTT
V gene: TRBV12-3/TRBV12-4; clone size: .; J gene: TRBJ1-1; D gene: .; CDR3 protein: CASSLAGPAEAFF; CDR3 DNA: TGTGCCAGCAGTTTAGCAGGACCGGCTGAAGCTTTCTTT
V gene: TRBV20-1; clone size: .; J gene: TRBJ2-7; D gene: .; CDR3 protein: CSARVPRAGYEQYF; CDR3 DNA: TGCAGTGCTAGAGTTCCCAGGGCAGGCTACGAGCAGTACTTC
V gene: TRBV7-2; clone size: .; J gene: TRBJ2-7; D gene: TRBD2; CDR3 protein: CASRAGLAGVNEQYF; CDR3 DNA: TGTGCCAGCAGGGCCGGGCTAGCGGGAGTCAATGAGCAGTACTTC
V gene: TRBV29-1; clone size: .; J gene: TRBJ2-3; D gene: .; CDR3 protein: CSVEDRIRASTDTQYF; CDR3 DNA: TGCAGCGTTGAAGATCGGATCCGGGCATCCACAGATACGCAGTATTTT
V gene: TRBV20-1; clone size: medium-sized; J gene: TRBJ2-4; D gene: .; CDR3 protein: CSASGEPGPRVNIQYF; CDR3 DNA: TGCAGTGCTAGTGGGGAACCGGGACCCCGGGTAAACATTCAGTACTTC
V gene: TRBV6-5; clone size: few; J gene: TRBJ2-7; D gene: .; CDR3 protein: CASRPRRGEQYF; CDR3 DNA: TGTGCCAGCAGACCTAGACGGGGAGAGCAGTACTTC
V gene: TRBV3-1; clone size: few; J gene: TRBJ2-7; D gene: TRBD1; CDR3 protein: CASSRRGRGYEQYF; CDR3 DNA: TGTGCCAGCAGCCGCAGGGGGCGCGGCTACGAGCAGTACTTC
V gene: TRBV6-5; clone size: .; J gene: TRBJ2-1; D gene: .; CDR3 protein: CASSYGPIINEQFF; CDR3 DNA: TGTGCCAGCAGTTACGGTCCGATTATAAATGAGCAGTTCTTC
V gene: TRBV18; clone size: .; J gene: TRBJ2-1; D gene: TRBD1; CDR3 protein: CASSLRTGLRRNEQFF; CDR3 DNA: TGTGCCAGCTCATTGCGGACAGGGCTAAGGCGCAATGAGCAGTTCTTC
V gene: TRBV20-1; clone size: few; J gene: TRBJ2-1; D gene: TRBD2; CDR3 protein: CSALARASGSNEQFF; CDR3 DNA: TGCAGTGCTCTAGCTCGGGCTAGCGGGAGTAATGAGCAGTTCTTC
V gene: TRBV20-1; clone size: .; J gene: TRBJ2-5; D gene: TRBD2; CDR3 protein: CSARQLAGASNEQYF; CDR3 DNA: TGCAGTGCCAGACAACTAGCGGGGGCCTCGAATGAGCAGTACTTC
V gene: TRBV18; clone size: .; J gene: TRBJ2-3; D gene: .; CDR3 protein: CASSPERTQYF; CDR3 DNA: TGTGCCAGCTCACCAGAGCGAACGCAGTATTTT
V gene: TRBV5-5; clone size: .; J gene: TRBJ2-3; D gene: .; CDR3 protein: CASSRERSTDTQYF; CDR3 DNA: TGTGCCAGCAGCCGGGAGCGCAGCACAGATACGCAGTATTTT
V gene: TRBV11-3; clone size: .; J gene: TRBJ2-6; D gene: .; CDR3 protein: CASSHERAEGANVPTF; CDR3 DNA: TGTGCCAGCAGCCACGAGAGGGCGGAAGGGGCCAACGTCCCGACTTTC
V gene: TRBV28; clone size: .; J gene: TRBJ2-3; D gene: TRBD2; CDR3 protein: CATHLAARTDTQYF; CDR3 DNA: TGTGCCACCCATCTAGCGGCCCGCACAGATACGCAGTATTTT
V gene: TRBV20-1; clone size: .; J gene: TRBJ2-7; D gene: .; CDR3 protein: CSARDRHGATNEQYF; CDR3 DNA: TGCAGTGCTAGAGATCGTCACGGAGCGACTAACGAGCAGTACTTC
V gene: TRBV20-1; clone size: .; J gene: TRBJ1-2; D gene: TRBD1; CDR3 protein: CSARDLTGQSNYGYTF; CDR3 DNA: TGCAGTGCTAGAGACCTAACGGGACAGAGTAACTATGGCTACACTTTC
V gene: TRBV11-3; clone size: .; J gene: TRBJ2-2; D gene: TRBD2; CDR3 protein: CASSSPYVSGTGELFF; CDR3 DNA: TGTGCCAGCAGCTCGCCCTACGTTAGCGGGACCGGGGAGCTGTTTTTT
V gene: TRBV28; clone size: .; J gene: TRBJ2-7; D gene: TRBD1; CDR3 protein: CASSVPTGPYEQYF; CDR3 DNA: TGCGCCAGCAGTGTCCCGACAGGGCCCTACGAGCAGTACTTC
V gene: TRBV20-1; clone size: few; J gene: TRBJ2-3; D gene: TRBD2; CDR3 protein: CSARDLSWGGPGGDTQYF; CDR3 DNA: TGCAGTGCTAGAGATCTGTCATGGGGCGGACCGGGGGGAGATACGCAGTATTTT
V gene: TRBV7-3; clone size: many; J gene: TRBJ2-3; D gene: .; CDR3 protein: CASSLYGDTQYF; CDR3 DNA: TGTGCCAGCAGCTTATACGGGGATACGCAGTATTTT
V gene: TRBV28; clone size: .; J gene: TRBJ2-1; D gene: TRBD2; CDR3 protein: CATKTSGNYNEQFF; CDR3 DNA: TGTGCCACAAAAACTAGCGGGAACTACAATGAGCAGTTCTTC
V gene: TRBV4-1; clone size: .; J gene: TRBJ2-7; D gene: .; CDR3 protein: CASSQLTGQTYEQYF; CDR3 DNA: TGCGCCAGCAGCCAACTAACGGGACAAACCTACGAGCAGTACTTC
V gene: TRBV27; clone size: many; J gene: TRBJ2-7; D gene: .; CDR3 protein: CASSGSVGYEQYF; CDR3 DNA: TGTGCCAGCAGTGGGTCAGTGGGGTACGAGCAGTACTTC
V gene: TRBV5-1; clone size: .; J gene: TRBJ2-7; D gene: .; CDR3 protein: CASSHQPDSGGDEQYF; CDR3 DNA: TGCGCCAGCAGCCACCAACCCGACAGTGGAGGAGACGAGCAGTACTTC
V gene: TRBV7-2; clone size: .; J gene: TRBJ2-7; D gene: .; CDR3 protein: CASSQRAGRGDEQYF; CDR3 DNA: TGTGCCAGCAGCCAGAGGGCGGGACGAGGTGACGAGCAGTACTTC
V gene: TRBV3-1; clone size: many; J gene: TRBJ1-6; D gene: TRBD1; CDR3 protein: CASSQGTGRSSPLHF; CDR3 DNA: TGTGCCAGCAGCCAAGGGACAGGGCGAAGTTCACCCCTCCACTTT
V gene: TRBV7-2; clone size: .; J gene: TRBJ2-1; D gene: TRBD1; CDR3 protein: CASSLRQGYNEQFF; CDR3 DNA: TGTGCCAGCAGCTTACGACAGGGATACAATGAGCAGTTCTTC
V gene: TRBV7-2; clone size: .; J gene: TRBJ1-1; D gene: .; CDR3 protein: CASSTIQGSTEAFF; CDR3 DNA: TGTGCCAGCAGCACTATCCAGGGGTCCACTGAAGCTTTCTTT
V gene: TRBV29-1; clone size: .; J gene: TRBJ2-1; D gene: TRBD2; CDR3 protein: CSVATSGRSYNEQFF; CDR3 DNA: TGCAGCGTAGCGACTAGCGGGAGGTCCTACAATGAGCAGTTCTTC
V gene: TRBV4-3; clone size: .; J gene: TRBJ2-3; D gene: TRBD2; CDR3 protein: CASSQRGVPDTQYF; CDR3 DNA: TGCGCCAGCAGCCAACGGGGGGTCCCAGATACGCAGTATTTT
V gene: TRBV5-1; clone size: .; J gene: TRBJ2-5; D gene: TRBD2; CDR3 protein: CASSHTGTSGSFQETQYF; CDR3 DNA: TGCGCCAGCAGTCATACGGGGACTAGCGGGAGTTTTCAAGAGACCCAGTACTTC
V gene: TRBV28; clone size: .; J gene: TRBJ2-7; D gene: TRBD2; CDR3 protein: CAGSLAGPSGEQYF; CDR3 DNA: TGTGCCGGCAGTTTAGCGGGACCCTCCGGCGAGCAGTACTTC
V gene: TRBV7-3; clone size: .; J gene: TRBJ2-7; D gene: TRBD1; CDR3 protein: CASSPDRTGGIYEQYF; CDR3 DNA: TGTGCCAGCAGCCCGGACCGAACAGGGGGAATCTACGAGCAGTACTTC